The clone carrying this T cell receptor (beta chain) showed up just a few times. Antigen unknown. This entry belongs to a study of OX40 agonist ivuxolimab in advanced cancers. Study background: In this trial design, patients received ivuxolimab intravenously at 0.01 to 10 mg/kg every 2 weeks.

TCRdb keeps only in-frame clones here, not all; method: immunoSEQ multiplex PCR. The sample holds fewer than 65,000 clones; 75% to 90% are singletons and the top ten take 10% to 13%. Germline V gene sequence: CDR1 SGHRS, CDR2 YFSETQ. Trimming took off 0 bases at V and 4 bases at J, with 7 bases between the two ends. The CDR3 consists of 13 residues. Regarding the study as a whole: On average, CD8+ T cells showed a greater number of expanded clones than CD4+.

The sequence was collected from an adult with an advanced solid tumor such as melanoma, head and neck, liver or kidney cancer. Sample: CD4+ or CD8+ T cells sorted from blood, taken in a trial of the OX40 agonist ivuxolimab. The chain couples TRBV5-1 to TRBJ2-5, with a possible D match to TRBD2 (5 bases). The CDR3 loop reads CASSLVGVETQYF. Written as DNA, the CDR3 is TGCGCCAGCAGCTTGGTGGGAGTAGAGACCCAGTACTTC. The variable domain in full, completed from reference TRBV5-1 and TRBJ2-5, reads KAGVTQTPRYLIKTRGQQVTLSCSPISGHRSVSWYQQTPGQGLQFLFEYFSETQRNKGNFPGRFSGRQFSNSRSEMNVSTLELGDSALYLCASSLVGVETQYFGPGTRLLVL.